The T cell receptor beta chain described here comes from a study of T cell changes during pregnancy in multiple sclerosis. Clones were sequenced by immunoSEQ multiplex PCR, and TCRdb holds only the in-frame ones, with some missing. Among fewer than 95,000 clones, approximately 92% were seen once, and the ten largest hold about 4.5%. V was clipped by 2 bases and J by 4 bases, with 14 bases between them. The CDR3 runs to 16 residues. Germline V gene sequence: CDR1 SEHNR, CDR2 FQNEAQ (reference sequence). The TCR comes from a female donor with multiple sclerosis, enrolled in a pregnancy study. Material: peripheral blood, obtained in the first trimester of pregnancy. The chain uses TRBV7-9 and TRBJ1-4; D ambiguous. CDR3 DNA: TGTGCCAGCAGCTTATATTTGGCAGGCCTTAATGAAAAACTGTTTTTT. Translating gives CASSLYLAGLNEKLFF.